The 5 T cell receptor beta chains below were found in one sample sequenced in a study of CD8+ T cells in alopecia areata. Sequencing used cDNA as its template, made by extracting RNA and reverse transcribing it. Only in-frame clones appear in the TCRdb table, and some are missing; sequencing was by immunoSEQ multiplex PCR. The data show some 95,000 clones, about 45% seen once. The material sequenced was CD4+ T cells sorted from blood. These receptors originate from a human donor with alopecia areata.

This clone turned up a few times. The chain has TRBV6-6 and TRBJ1-1, with D possibly matching TRBD1 (6 bases). The CDR3 consists of 15 residues. Germline V gene lookup returns CDR1 MNHNY and CDR2 SVGAGI (reference sequence). Trimming removed 4 bases at V and 1 base at J, with 13 bases between. CDR3 protein: CASSLPGHPNTEAFF. The CDR3 nucleotides read TGTGCCAGCAGTTTACCGGGACATCCGAACACTGAAGCTTTCTTT.

The chain has TRBV30 and TRBJ2-7, with 8 nucleotides matching TRBD1. Germline trimming cut 3 bases from V and 2 bases from J; bases unmatched to any gene: 3. The CDR3 length is 13 residues. Germline V gene data show CDR1 as GTSNPN and CDR2 as SVGIG (reference sequence). The chain's CDR3 is CAWSPDRAYEQYF. In DNA form, the CDR3 reads TGTGCCTGGAGCCCGGACAGGGCCTACGAGCAGTACTTC.

This clone occurred many times. The CDR3 loop reads CAITKDREDEQYF. In nucleotides, the CDR3 is TGTGCCATCACTAAGGACAGGGAGGACGAGCAGTACTTC. This rearrangement joins TRBV10-3 to TRBJ2-7, with 8 bases lining up with TRBD1. The germline gives CDR1 ENHRY, CDR2 SYGVKD. V shed 7 bases and J 5 bases; nucleotides not matched to a gene: 7. CDR3 length equals 13 residues.

The gene calls are TRBV30 and TRBJ1-2; unclear D gene. This CDR3 contains 11 residues. Germline V gives CDR1 GTSNPN, CDR2 SVGIG (reference sequence). The V end was cut by 2 bases, the J end by 1 base, with 2 bases between. CDR3 in DNA: TGTGCCTGGAGTAATAACTATGGCTACACCTTC. Translated, it gives CAWSNNYGYTF.

This clone came up once. The J gene is TRBJ1-1, the V gene TRBV7-9; perhaps TRBD1 as D (6 bases). Germline V gene sequence: CDR1 SEHNR, CDR2 FQNEAQ (reference sequence). There are 14 residues in the CDR3. V lost 0 bases to trimming and J lost 7 bases, with 12 bases between them. The CDR3 loop is CASSLALGANEAFF. As DNA, the CDR3 is TGTGCCAGCAGCTTAGCTTTGGGGGCCAATGAAGCTTTCTTT.